This TCR beta chain originates from a study of blood T cell repertoires in COVID-19. On the study more broadly: COVID-19 samples collected from the United States, Italy and Spain covered acute and convalescent phases. From T cells, B-cell-depleted T cells, or PBMCs came the material, which was cDNA or gDNA.

The germline gives CDR1 SEHNR, CDR2 FQNEAQ (reference sequence). J lost 7 bases, V lost 4 bases, and 7 bases had no gene match. The CDR3 has 14 residues. Per the study methods: Reference gene primers were amplified, and this amplification served to estimate nucleated cell counts. This table comes from immunoSEQ multiplex PCR, and its TCRdb copy is limited to in-frame clones, with some not included. V and J calls and clone size are as listed in that table; D and trimming were resolved from the DNA. The sample yields just under 350,000 clones, under 95% seen once. Sequencing used peripheral blood. This chain links TRBV7-9 with TRBJ1-2; TRBD1 matches at 9 bases. The receptor comes from a woman aged 18-29 years who had recovered from COVID-19. CDR3 DNA: TGTGCCAGCAGCTCTGGGACAGGGAGACTTGGCTACACCTTC. This codes for CASSSGTGRLGYTF.